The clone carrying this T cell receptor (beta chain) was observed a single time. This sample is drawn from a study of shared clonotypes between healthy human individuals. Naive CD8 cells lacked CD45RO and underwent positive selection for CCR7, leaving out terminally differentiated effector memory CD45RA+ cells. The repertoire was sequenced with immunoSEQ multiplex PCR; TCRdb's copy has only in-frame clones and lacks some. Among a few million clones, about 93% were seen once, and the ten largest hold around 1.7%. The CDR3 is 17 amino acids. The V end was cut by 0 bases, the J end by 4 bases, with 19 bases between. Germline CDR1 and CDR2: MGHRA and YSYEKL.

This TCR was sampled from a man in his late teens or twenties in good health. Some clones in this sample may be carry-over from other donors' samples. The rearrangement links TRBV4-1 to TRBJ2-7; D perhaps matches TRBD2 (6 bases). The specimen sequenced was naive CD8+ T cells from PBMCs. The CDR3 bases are TGCGCCAGCAGCCAAGAACTGATGACGGGGGAGTGGTACGAGCAGTACTTC. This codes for CASSQELMTGEWYEQYF.